This TCR beta chain appears in the sequencing data of a study of tumor-infiltrating lymphocytes in primary liver carcinoma (dated by TCRdb to about 2017). As for the study more broadly: Of the five patients (three men and two women, aged 30 to 69 years), four had hepatocellular carcinoma and one had combined HCC and intrahepatic cholangiocarcinoma. A total of roughly 35 specimens from 5 patients went through TCRbeta repertoire sequencing, namely 25 tumor regions, 5 adjacent noncancerous liver tissues and 5 peripheral blood samples. The study combined TCRbeta repertoire sequencing, expression microarrays and whole-exome sequencing across five regions of each liver tumor, with adjacent normal tissue and blood. High reproducibility was observed for the technical replicate repertoires, with mean shared-clone rates approximately 0.92 and correlation coefficients above 0.95. The five patients had tumors staged T1-T3 N0M0, with maximum diameters ranging from about 4.2 to 10 cm. Each sample produced about 3.5 to 7.5 million productive TCRbeta reads, and read depth showed no significant difference between tissue types.

From the germline V gene, CDR1 is SGHVS and CDR2 is FQNEAQ. The CDR3, from cysteine to phenylalanine, totals 17 residues. Only the CDR3 region is kept as DNA, spanning 51 bases read in frame from base 1. The germline V end is reduced by 1 base and the J end by 6 bases; junction bases left unmatched: 12. Without any cell sorting, total RNA and DNA were extracted together from approximately 22-30 mg of bulk tissue using the AllPrep DNA/RNA mini kit. Between late 2015 and early 2016, roughly 5 patients in China with histopathologically diagnosed primary liver carcinoma had their tumors surgically resected. At the time of sampling, the patients were treatment-naive and had chronic HBV infection. Fresh tumor and adjacent tissue pieces were bisected, with one half stored in RNAlater at -80 degrees C and the other half sent for histology. Concerning this clonotype itself: The target of this receptor is not known. Qualities for individual bases were not recorded, and no much larger clone is one base off.

What the authors observed across the whole study: Repertoire overlap was higher between tumor regions (mean around 36%) than tumor-adjacent (17%) or tumor-blood (roughly 14%) pairs, consistent with antigen-driven expansion. Because the samples were bulk and unsorted, CD4+ and CD8+ T cell repertoires could not be compared. Because only the TCR beta chain was sequenced and unpaired alpha chains were not captured, true repertoire diversity is likely underestimated. The study included only a few patients, and the authors note findings should be validated in a larger study. The top 250 clones accounted for a significantly greater share of the repertoire in tumors than in blood (p = 0.039).

A constant-region primer and ProtoScript II reverse transcriptase were used to reverse-transcribe TCRbeta-specific cDNA from about 0.55 ug total RNA. The TCRbeta libraries were prepared through three rounds of nested multiplex PCR following a slightly modified ARM-PCR procedure. Each of the first two PCR rounds ran for approximately 10 cycles using multiplex TRBV1-TRBV30 forward primers together with a Cbeta reverse primer. Sample barcodes and Illumina adapters were attached in a final 25-cycle PCR using Deep VentR polymerase. Before sequencing, amplicons of 200-500 bp were gel-purified using a QIAquick gel extraction kit. An Illumina HiSeq 2500 was used to sequence the TCRbeta amplicons, generating 250-bp paired-end reads. The study's processing was this. To recover full CDR3 sequences, reads were quality-trimmed using Trimmomatic v0.33 and paired reads were then merged using FLASH v1.2.11. V, D and J germline segments were assigned to the rearranged TCRbeta sequences using MiGEC v1.2.1b. VDJtools v1.0.0 computed clonotype statistics and Shannon-Wiener diversity indices. To cut down on sampling bias, every analysis after diversity analysis relied on just the 250 most abundant clonotypes from each sample. TCRdb applied fastp at Q25 and MiXCR to the public reads, then kept only in-frame beta chains. Every distinct CDR3 protein forms one entry, paired with its most common genes and DNA. Clone size and V and J calls follow TCRdb, not the original study. Present in this sample are about 44,000 distinct CDR3 sequences, approximately 71% of which were seen just once. 38% of the sample rests with the top ten.

The origin of this receptor is a woman aged 25 to 45 with primary liver carcinoma and hepatitis B virus infection. The sample was tumor-adjacent normal liver tissue. Rearrangement joined TRBV7-8 to TRBJ2-3, with 8 middle bases fitting TRBD2. The CDR3 in this case is CASSLGLPGGPGDTQYF. The DNA sequence follows: TGTGCCAGCAGCTTAGGCCTGCCGGGAGGGCCTGGTGATACGCAGTATTTT.